This T cell receptor (beta chain) was recorded in a study of blood T cell repertoires in COVID-19. Study information: Samples of COVID-19 (acute and convalescent) were obtained from the United States, Italy and Spain. The analysed material was cDNA or gDNA that came from T cells, B-cell-depleted T cells, or PBMCs.

The assay was immunoSEQ multiplex PCR, and TCRdb's table has in-frame clones only and misses some. The sample lists 200,000 to 250,000 clones; 75% to 90% were seen once. The CDR3 is made up of 13 amino acids. Per germline, CDR1 LGHNA and CDR2 YNFKEQ. Trimming took off 3 bases at V and 4 bases at J, with 8 bases between the two ends. Sequencing was carried out using peripheral blood. This TCR was sampled from a woman over 75 with COVID-19, enrolled during active disease. The chain links TRBV4-2 to TRBJ2-3; D perhaps matches TRBD2 (6 bases). Here the CDR3 reads CASSQEGPDTQYF. The CDR3 DNA follows: TGTGCCAGCAGCCAGGAGGGTCCAGATACGCAGTATTTT.